What follows are 25 T cell receptor beta chains derived from one specimen sequenced in a study of T cells after yellow fever vaccination. One entry per CDR3 protein, called by TCRdb with MiXCR from the 5' RACE reads. The sample has under 350,000 distinct CDR3 sequences; roughly 4.3% are singletons. The starting material was PBMCs, obtained 5 days after the yellow fever booster vaccination. These receptors all stem from a man aged 18 to 35 who received the YFV17D yellow fever vaccine.

This clonotype occurred a few times. This chain connects TRBV7-9 to TRBJ2-4; perhaps D is TRBD1 or TRBD2 (5 bases each). The CDR3 contains 15 residues. The V gene lost 5 bases and the J gene lost 4 bases, with 15 bases spanning the gap. Germline loops: CDR1 SEHNR, CDR2 FQNEAQ (reference sequence). CDR3 region: CASSPHGTPKNIQYF. The CDR3 bases are TGTGCCAGCAGCCCTCACGGGACGCCAAAAAACATTCAGTACTTC.

The gene calls are TRBV11-2 and TRBJ2-2, with 7 bases lining up with TRBD1. The CDR3 consists of 14 residues. Germline CDR1 and CDR2: SGHAT and FQNNGV. V lost 6 bases, J lost 2 bases, and 3 bases stayed unmatched. The CDR3, as DNA: TGTGCCAGCAGAGGGGGCAGTAACACCGGGGAGCTGTTTTTT. It encodes CASRGGSNTGELFF.

This clonotype showed up just a few times. The chain employs TRBV7-9 and TRBJ2-7; TRBD1 is a possible D gene (6 bases). The V gene lost 5 bases and the J gene lost 5 bases, with 16 bases spanning the gap. The CDR3 sequence is 14 residues long. CDR1 is SEHNR and CDR2 is FQNEAQ in the germline V gene (reference sequence). The CDR3 sequence: CASSPRQESHEQYF. CDR3 coding DNA: TGTGCCAGCAGCCCCCGACAGGAATCCCACGAGCAGTACTTC.

This chain joins TRBV11-1 and TRBJ2-7, with D possibly matching TRBD1 (6 bases). Trimming cost V 5 bases and J 3 bases, with 17 bases left between them. The CDR3 contains 15 residues. Germline CDR1 and CDR2: SGHAT and FQDESV (reference sequence). CDR3 sequence reads: CASSQSQGNRYEQYF. The DNA of the CDR3 is TGTGCCAGCAGCCAATCACAGGGTAACCGCTACGAGCAGTACTTC.

The chain employs TRBV6-5 and TRBJ1-2, with 7 bases aligning to TRBD1. Trimming removed 5 bases from V and 2 bases from J; junction bases left unmatched: 14. The CDR3 consists of 17 residues. Germline V gene data show CDR1 as MNHEY and CDR2 as SVGAGI. CDR3 protein: CASSPYIARTGNYGYTF. CDR3 sequence (DNA): TGTGCCAGCAGTCCGTATATCGCAAGGACAGGAAACTATGGCTACACCTTC.

This rearrangement joins TRBV4-1 to TRBJ1-5, with D possibly being TRBD1 (5 bases). The V end was cut by 3 bases, the J end by 4 bases, with 19 bases between. Germline V CDR1 and CDR2: MGHRA, YSYEKL. This CDR3 spans 17 amino acids. CDR3 sequence: CASSQGRSIKQNQPQHF. For the CDR3, the DNA is TGCGCCAGCAGCCAGGGGCGATCCATTAAACAGAATCAGCCCCAGCATTTT.

The sample holds many counts of this clonotype. The rearrangement joins TRBV7-6 to TRBJ2-7; D gene uncertain. V was pared by 2 bases and J by 4 bases, with 6 bases between. Germline CDR1 and CDR2: SGHVS and FNYEAQ. The CDR3 is 12 amino acids. CDR3: CASSLTDYEQYF. The CDR3 DNA follows: TGTGCCAGCAGCTTAACGGATTACGAGCAGTACTTC.

This clonotype was detected many times. The V call is TRBV4-1, the J call TRBJ2-1; no reliable D call. Trimming took off 2 bases at V and 8 bases at J, with 4 bases between the two ends. The CDR3 runs to 11 residues. Germline CDR1 is MGHRA and CDR2 is YSYEKL. The CDR3 nucleotides read TGCGCCAGCAGCCAACGGGATGAGCAGTTCTTC. It specifies CASSQRDEQFF.

The chain combines TRBV6-6 with TRBJ1-3; D may be TRBD1 (5 bases). The CDR3 sequence is 16 residues long. Germline V gene lookup returns CDR1 MNHNY and CDR2 SVGAGI (reference sequence). Trimming removed 7 bases from V and 4 bases from J, with 20 bases in between. CDR3 nucleotides: TGTGCCAGCACCAGAAGGGTTGGGGACTCAGGAAACACCATATATTTT. It encodes CASTRRVGDSGNTIYF.

This clonotype was observed at least ten times. This chain uses TRBV5-1 with TRBJ2-7; D remains unclear. Germline CDR1 SGHRS, CDR2 YFSETQ. This CDR3 has 16 amino acids. With 4 bases removed from V and 0 bases from J, the gap between germline ends came to 17 bases. CDR3 region: CASSPDPLPSSYEQYF. For the CDR3, the DNA is TGCGCCAGCAGCCCGGACCCCCTACCGAGCTCCTACGAGCAGTACTTC.

This chain joins TRBV13 and TRBJ2-3; 9 bases line up with TRBD2. The CDR3 runs to 16 residues. CDR1 is PRHDT, CDR2 FYEKMQ, per germline (reference sequence). Unmatched junction bases numbered 13, after V lost 3 bases and J lost 9 bases. CDR3: CASSLSSGGPKWTQYF. The CDR3 DNA follows: TGTGCCAGCAGCTTGAGTAGCGGGGGCCCCAAGTGGACGCAGTATTTT.

In this sample, this clonotype turned up a few times. V and J are TRBV11-2 and TRBJ2-6; no clear D gene. This CDR3 contains 16 residues. Germline loops: CDR1 SGHAT, CDR2 FQNNGV. V was pared by 3 bases and J by 0 bases, with 9 bases between. The CDR3 nucleotides read TGTGCCAGCAGCTTCCTACGAGACTCTGGGGCCAACGTCCTGACTTTC. Translating it yields CASSFLRDSGANVLTF.

V gene TRBV7-9 combines with J gene TRBJ2-7, with TRBD1 matching over 8 bases. The V gene's germline CDR1 is SEHNR and CDR2 FQNEAQ (reference sequence). Unmatched junction bases numbered 8, after V lost 3 bases and J lost 4 bases. This CDR3 contains 15 residues. CDR3 in DNA: TGTGCCAGCAGCTTTTGGGACAGGCCCGGTTACGAGCAGTACTTC. Encoded protein: CASSFWDRPGYEQYF.

The chain combines TRBV7-9 with TRBJ1-1; D is unclear. The CDR3 sequence is 14 residues long. CDR1 and CDR2 from the germline V gene are SEHNR and FQNEAQ (reference sequence). Between the trimmed V and J ends, which lost 4 bases and 3 bases, there was a span of 12 bases. The CDR3 sequence: CASSWSYGDTEAFF. CDR3 nucleotides: TGTGCCAGCAGCTGGTCGTATGGGGACACTGAAGCTTTCTTT.

This clonotype was counted many times. V gene TRBV20-1 combines with J gene TRBJ2-1; 9 bases agree with TRBD1. Trimming took 4 bases from V and 8 from J; bases not matched to a gene: 9. CDR1 is DFQATT and CDR2 is SNEGSKA in the germline V gene (reference sequence). The length of the CDR3 is 14 residues. The CDR3 is CSAIWGTGKDEQFF. Written as DNA, the CDR3 is TGCAGTGCTATATGGGGGACAGGGAAGGATGAGCAGTTCTTC.

This clonotype has ten or more counts. The rearrangement links TRBV5-1 to TRBJ1-1; the D gene is possibly TRBD1 (5 bases). Per germline, CDR1 SGHRS and CDR2 YFSETQ. V lost 0 bases and J 3 bases, leaving 12 bases between the germline ends. The CDR3 has 15 residues. CDR3 DNA sequence: TGCGCCAGCAGCTTGGGCTCAGGGTTGGACACTGAAGCTTTCTTT. It codes for CASSLGSGLDTEAFF.

This CDR3 is CASSSDPSSGNTIYF. The CDR3, as DNA: TGCGCCAGCAGTTCTGACCCGAGCTCTGGAAACACCATATATTTT. The chain carries TRBV5-1 and TRBJ1-3; D is undetermined. This CDR3 comprises 15 residues. Germline values: CDR1 SGHRS, CDR2 YFSETQ. V lost 5 bases, J lost 0 bases, and 12 bases lay in between.

This clonotype has ten or more counts. The rearrangement joins TRBV6-2 or TRBV6-3 to TRBJ2-1, with D possibly TRBD1 on 6 matching bases. The CDR3 spans 17 residues. V dropped 7 bases and J dropped 6 bases, with 25 bases sitting between them. Germline V gene sequence: CDR1 MNHEY, CDR2 SVGEGT. CDR3 protein: CASNSGGSGEWSNEQFF. CDR3 DNA sequence: TGTGCCAGCAACTCGGGCGGGTCAGGGGAGTGGTCCAATGAGCAGTTCTTC.

This clonotype was found a few times. The CDR3 reads CASSYGLLTGQYF. The CDR3 DNA reads as TGTGCCAGCAGTTACGGACTATTGACGGGCCAGTACTTC. This sequence joins TRBV6-6 and TRBJ2-5, with D perhaps matching TRBD2 (6 bases). This CDR3 is built from 13 residues. V lost 2 bases to trimming and J lost 10 bases, with 14 bases between them. CDR1 and CDR2 (germline): MNHNY, SVGAGI (reference sequence).

This clonotype was detected many times. This chain joins TRBV4-1 and TRBJ2-4; TRBD2 is a possible D gene (5 bases). The CDR3 spans 17 residues. V was trimmed by 3 bases and J by 3 bases, leaving 18 bases between them. CDR1 is MGHRA, CDR2 YSYEKL, per germline. The CDR3 is CASSQGRMGDIKNIQYF. The CDR3 coding sequence is TGCGCCAGCAGCCAGGGAAGGATGGGAGACATCAAAAACATTCAGTACTTC.

The chain combines TRBV5-6 with TRBJ2-5; no firm D call. Germline lookup yields CDR1 SGHDT and CDR2 YYEEEE. The CDR3 runs to 14 residues. V was shortened by 0 bases and J by 4 bases, with 10 bases between the two germline ends. The CDR3 region has the DNA TGTGCCAGCAGCTTGGGGCAGCAAGGAGAGACCCAGTACTTC. Translated, it gives CASSLGQQGETQYF.

There are many counts of this clonotype. The CDR3 reads CAISAKGQDTNEKLFF. The DNA for the CDR3 is TGTGCCATCAGTGCAAAGGGCCAAGACACTAATGAAAAACTGTTTTTT. The genes are TRBV10-3 and TRBJ1-4; D is uncertain. Trimming took off 4 bases at V and 2 bases at J, with 14 bases between the two ends. CDR1 is ENHRY, CDR2 SYGVKD, per germline. The CDR3 is made up of 16 amino acids.

The chain carries TRBV11-2 and TRBJ2-1; TRBD1 matches at 9 bases. The germline gives CDR1 SGHAT, CDR2 FQNNGV. V trimming: 10 bases; J trimming: 4 bases; junction bases outside the gene matches: 5. The CDR3 is 13 residues long. The CDR3 DNA is TGTGCCACCGGGGGACAGGGATACAATGAGCAGTTCTTC. Protein sequence: CATGGQGYNEQFF.

This clonotype was recorded at least ten times. The gene calls are TRBV7-9 and TRBJ2-1; 11 bases align to TRBD1. Trimming removed 1 base from V and 5 bases from J; junction bases left unmatched: 4. Germline values: CDR1 SEHNR, CDR2 FQNEAQ (reference sequence). The CDR3 sequence is 16 residues long. Here the CDR3 reads CASSLVWTGGHNEQFF. The CDR3 bases are TGTGCCAGCAGCTTAGTGTGGACAGGGGGCCACAATGAGCAGTTCTTC. The whole variable domain, remainder taken from reference TRBV7-9 and TRBJ2-1, is DTGVSQNPRHKITKRGQNVTFRCDPISEHNRLYWYRQTLGQGPEFLTYFQNEAQLEKSRLLSDRFSAERPKGSFSTLEIQRTEQGDSAMYLCASSLVWTGGHNEQFFGPGTRLTVL.

This clonotype has more than one count but fewer than ten. The gene calls are TRBV4-2 and TRBJ2-3; maybe TRBD2 (7 bases). The ends were cut back, 4 bases at V and 4 bases at J, with 24 bases in the middle. The CDR3 is 18 amino acids. Germline V gene data show CDR1 as LGHNA and CDR2 as YNFKEQ. This CDR3 is CASSPLGSFGGPADTQYF. DNA for the CDR3: TGTGCCAGCAGCCCACTAGGATCTTTCGGGGGGCCCGCAGATACGCAGTATTTT.